These T cell receptor beta chains were read from a single sample in a study of identical twins. Each CDR3 protein is one row after TCRdb ran MiXCR on the 5' RACE reads. The table shows 500,000 to 650,000 distinct CDR3 sequences, with about 20% occurring only once. These data are also associated with another study on yellow fever vaccine responses in identical twins.

Sequenced material: CD4+ T cells sorted from blood. These receptor sequences come from a woman under 30 in good health. The CDR3 runs from the conserved cysteine through the conserved F or W. Each record gives: clone size, J gene, V gene, D gene, CDR3 protein, CDR3 DNA. The D gene is left open where the match is weak. The size field is filled for only some rows; it gives once, few, many or a size class.

abundance: -; j_gene: TRBJ2-3; v_gene: TRBV20-1; d_gene: -; CDR3aa: CSSRSWVVPDTQYF; CDR3nt: TGCAGTTCCCGTTCCTGGGTAGTCCCAGATACGCAGTATTTT
abundance: -; j_gene: TRBJ2-4; v_gene: TRBV15; d_gene: TRBD2; CDR3aa: CATSRPQGGLNIQYF; CDR3nt: TGTGCCACCAGCAGACCCCAGGGAGGGTTAAACATTCAGTACTTC
abundance: few; j_gene: TRBJ2-1; v_gene: TRBV10-3; d_gene: TRBD1; CDR3aa: CATRPTGGEQFF; CDR3nt: TGTGCCACCCGACCCACAGGGGGTGAGCAGTTCTTC
abundance: -; j_gene: TRBJ2-1; v_gene: TRBV5-1; d_gene: TRBD2; CDR3aa: CASRAGGPHNEQFF; CDR3nt: TGCGCCAGCAGAGCGGGGGGGCCCCACAATGAGCAGTTCTTC
abundance: few; j_gene: TRBJ2-3; v_gene: TRBV12-3/TRBV12-4; d_gene: -; CDR3aa: CASSLAGGGLTDTQYF; CDR3nt: TGTGCCAGCAGTTTAGCCGGGGGCGGGCTCACAGATACGCAGTATTTT
abundance: -; j_gene: TRBJ1-1; v_gene: TRBV4-2; d_gene: TRBD1; CDR3aa: CASSQITGGVSEAFF; CDR3nt: TGTGCCAGCAGCCAAATAACAGGGGGAGTCTCTGAAGCTTTCTTT
abundance: few; j_gene: TRBJ2-7; v_gene: TRBV3-1; d_gene: TRBD2; CDR3aa: CASSLRESSHEQYF; CDR3nt: TGTGCCAGCAGCTTGCGGGAGTCATCCCACGAGCAGTACTTC
abundance: few; j_gene: TRBJ2-3; v_gene: TRBV5-1; d_gene: TRBD1; CDR3aa: CASSLPGQSTDTQYF; CDR3nt: TGCGCCAGCAGCCTTCCGGGACAGAGCACAGATACGCAGTATTTT
abundance: few; j_gene: TRBJ2-3; v_gene: TRBV15; d_gene: TRBD2; CDR3aa: CATKLAGAEGADTQYF; CDR3nt: TGTGCCACCAAACTAGCGGGAGCCGAGGGGGCTGATACGCAGTATTTT
abundance: few; j_gene: TRBJ1-4; v_gene: TRBV28; d_gene: TRBD1; CDR3aa: CASSPPGQGVGTNEKLFF; CDR3nt: TGTGCCAGCAGCCCTCCGGGACAGGGGGTGGGAACTAATGAAAAACTGTTTTTT
abundance: few; j_gene: TRBJ2-1; v_gene: TRBV28; d_gene: -; CDR3aa: CASSFQGPTYNEQFF; CDR3nt: TGTGCCAGCAGTTTCCAGGGCCCCACATACAATGAGCAGTTCTTC
abundance: few; j_gene: TRBJ1-2; v_gene: TRBV3-1; d_gene: -; CDR3aa: CASSHFTNGYTF; CDR3nt: TGTGCCAGCAGCCATTTCACGAATGGCTACACCTTC
abundance: -; j_gene: TRBJ2-1; v_gene: TRBV28; d_gene: TRBD1; CDR3aa: CASSLQGQGYNEQFF; CDR3nt: TGTGCCAGCAGTTTACAGGGACAGGGCTACAATGAGCAGTTCTTC
abundance: -; j_gene: TRBJ2-5; v_gene: TRBV18; d_gene: -; CDR3aa: CASSGNRGIQETQYF; CDR3nt: TGTGCCAGCTCCGGGAACCGGGGGATCCAAGAGACCCAGTACTTC
abundance: -; j_gene: TRBJ2-2; v_gene: TRBV19; d_gene: -; CDR3aa: CASSILQFTGELFF; CDR3nt: TGTGCCAGTAGTATCCTTCAATTCACCGGGGAGCTGTTTTTT
abundance: -; j_gene: TRBJ2-1; v_gene: TRBV28; d_gene: TRBD2; CDR3aa: CASSPKRLAGRNEQFF; CDR3nt: TGTGCCAGCAGTCCGAAACGGCTAGCGGGTAGAAATGAGCAGTTCTTC
abundance: few; j_gene: TRBJ2-1; v_gene: TRBV29-1; d_gene: TRBD1; CDR3aa: CSVTNQHRGPYNEQFF; CDR3nt: TGCAGCGTTACCAACCAACACAGGGGCCCCTACAATGAGCAGTTCTTC
abundance: -; j_gene: TRBJ2-2; v_gene: TRBV7-3; d_gene: -; CDR3aa: CASSFSIQSNTGELFF; CDR3nt: TGTGCCAGCAGCTTTAGCATTCAATCGAACACCGGGGAGCTGTTTTTT
abundance: few; j_gene: TRBJ2-5; v_gene: TRBV7-6; d_gene: TRBD2; CDR3aa: CASSFVSGIETQYF; CDR3nt: TGTGCCAGCAGCTTCGTTAGCGGGATTGAGACCCAGTACTTC
abundance: few; j_gene: TRBJ2-1; v_gene: TRBV12-3/TRBV12-4; d_gene: -; CDR3aa: CASSFKGPYNEQFF; CDR3nt: TGTGCCAGCAGTTTTAAGGGGCCCTACAATGAGCAGTTCTTC
abundance: few; j_gene: TRBJ2-2; v_gene: TRBV14; d_gene: -; CDR3aa: CASSQAFVGELFF; CDR3nt: TGTGCCAGCAGCCAAGCGTTTGTCGGGGAGCTGTTTTTT
abundance: -; j_gene: TRBJ2-1; v_gene: TRBV4-2; d_gene: TRBD2; CDR3aa: CASSPTTSGVYNEQFF; CDR3nt: TGTGCCAGCAGCCCTACGACTAGCGGTGTCTACAATGAGCAGTTCTTC
abundance: once; j_gene: TRBJ2-7; v_gene: TRBV20-1; d_gene: TRBD2; CDR3aa: CSARAAGRGLVGEQYF; CDR3nt: TGCAGTGCTAGAGCGGCAGGCCGGGGACTAGTCGGCGAGCAGTACTTC
abundance: -; j_gene: TRBJ2-1; v_gene: TRBV7-8; d_gene: TRBD1; CDR3aa: CASSLVGQGTGSEQFF; CDR3nt: TGTGCCAGCAGCTTAGTGGGACAGGGGACGGGAAGTGAGCAGTTCTTC
abundance: few; j_gene: TRBJ2-3; v_gene: TRBV5-1; d_gene: TRBD1; CDR3aa: CASRPLGTGGRTDTQYF; CDR3nt: TGCGCCAGCAGACCATTGGGTACAGGGGGCCGCACAGATACGCAGTATTTT
abundance: few; j_gene: TRBJ2-4; v_gene: TRBV5-1; d_gene: -; CDR3aa: CASRVGDIQYF; CDR3nt: TGCGCCAGCAGGGTGGGGGACATTCAGTACTTC
abundance: -; j_gene: TRBJ2-3; v_gene: TRBV15; d_gene: TRBD1; CDR3aa: CATSSPGTGATDTQYF; CDR3nt: TGTGCCACCAGCTCCCCCGGGACAGGGGCGACAGATACGCAGTATTTT
abundance: few; j_gene: TRBJ2-2; v_gene: TRBV27; d_gene: TRBD2; CDR3aa: CASSQSGGRWTGELFF; CDR3nt: TGTGCCAGCAGTCAATCGGGGGGGCGTTGGACCGGGGAGCTGTTTTTT
abundance: -; j_gene: TRBJ1-5; v_gene: TRBV12-3/TRBV12-4; d_gene: -; CDR3aa: CASSSGEGGPQHF; CDR3nt: TGTGCCAGCAGTTCGGGGGAGGGAGGGCCCCAGCATTTT
abundance: -; j_gene: TRBJ2-1; v_gene: TRBV19; d_gene: -; CDR3aa: CASSIDGGTSFRNEQFF; CDR3nt: TGTGCCAGTAGTATAGATGGCGGTACTAGCTTCCGCAATGAGCAGTTCTTC
abundance: few; j_gene: TRBJ2-2; v_gene: TRBV6-5; d_gene: -; CDR3aa: CASSYLGPISTGELFF; CDR3nt: TGTGCCAGCAGTTACTTAGGACCAATTAGCACCGGGGAGCTGTTTTTT
abundance: -; j_gene: TRBJ2-4; v_gene: TRBV2; d_gene: -; CDR3aa: CASSEARQVVAKNIQYF; CDR3nt: TGTGCCAGCAGTGAAGCGCGGCAAGTGGTAGCCAAAAACATTCAGTACTTC
abundance: -; j_gene: TRBJ2-7; v_gene: TRBV7-8; d_gene: -; CDR3aa: CATGKTYEQYF; CDR3nt: TGTGCCACCGGGAAAACCTACGAGCAGTACTTC
abundance: few; j_gene: TRBJ2-1; v_gene: TRBV19; d_gene: -; CDR3aa: CASSMVVGGVYEQFF; CDR3nt: TGTGCCAGTAGTATGGTTGTAGGGGGGGTCTATGAGCAGTTCTTC
abundance: few; j_gene: TRBJ2-7; v_gene: TRBV7-6; d_gene: TRBD2; CDR3aa: CASSLPGTSGYEQYF; CDR3nt: TGTGCCAGCAGCTTACCCGGGACTAGCGGCTACGAGCAGTACTTC
abundance: many; j_gene: TRBJ2-1; v_gene: TRBV3-1; d_gene: TRBD2; CDR3aa: CASSRSGGTYNEQFF; CDR3nt: TGTGCCAGCAGCCGTAGCGGGGGGACCTACAATGAGCAGTTCTTC
abundance: few; j_gene: TRBJ1-1; v_gene: TRBV12-3/TRBV12-4; d_gene: -; CDR3aa: CASSLRTQSEAFF; CDR3nt: TGTGCCAGCAGTTTAAGGACACAGTCTGAAGCTTTCTTT
abundance: -; j_gene: TRBJ2-3; v_gene: TRBV5-1; d_gene: TRBD1; CDR3aa: CASSEDRGASTDTQYF; CDR3nt: TGCGCCAGCAGCGAGGACAGGGGAGCTAGCACAGATACGCAGTATTTT
abundance: -; j_gene: TRBJ2-2; v_gene: TRBV6-6; d_gene: -; CDR3aa: CASQMATGELFF; CDR3nt: TGTGCCAGCCAAATGGCCACCGGGGAGCTGTTTTTT
abundance: few; j_gene: TRBJ1-1; v_gene: TRBV29-1; d_gene: -; CDR3aa: CSVEVRMRNTEAFF; CDR3nt: TGCAGCGTTGAAGTCCGGATGAGGAACACTGAAGCTTTCTTT
abundance: -; j_gene: TRBJ1-5; v_gene: TRBV4-2; d_gene: -; CDR3aa: CASSHPTVNQPQHF; CDR3nt: TGTGCCAGCAGCCATCCAACAGTCAATCAGCCCCAGCATTTT
abundance: -; j_gene: TRBJ1-5; v_gene: TRBV6-2/TRBV6-3; d_gene: -; CDR3aa: CASSYSSTYNQPQHF; CDR3nt: TGTGCCAGCAGTTACTCGTCCACTTACAATCAGCCCCAGCATTTT
abundance: -; j_gene: TRBJ2-7; v_gene: TRBV5-1; d_gene: TRBD2; CDR3aa: CASSLYPGGGYEQYF; CDR3nt: TGCGCCAGCAGCTTGTATCCGGGAGGTGGCTACGAGCAGTACTTC
abundance: few; j_gene: TRBJ2-3; v_gene: TRBV20-1; d_gene: TRBD2; CDR3aa: CSAWTSGRADTQYF; CDR3nt: TGCAGTGCTTGGACTAGCGGGAGGGCAGATACGCAGTATTTT
abundance: -; j_gene: TRBJ2-1; v_gene: TRBV4-1; d_gene: -; CDR3aa: CASSQPRQGSYNEQFF; CDR3nt: TGCGCCAGCAGCCAACCGAGGCAGGGCTCCTACAATGAGCAGTTCTTC
abundance: -; j_gene: TRBJ2-7; v_gene: TRBV5-1; d_gene: TRBD1; CDR3aa: CASSLVGTGPYEQYF; CDR3nt: TGCGCCAGCAGCTTGGTGGGGACAGGGCCCTACGAGCAGTACTTC
abundance: -; j_gene: TRBJ2-1; v_gene: TRBV18; d_gene: -; CDR3aa: CASSPFGQKPSSSYNEQFF; CDR3nt: TGTGCCAGCTCACCGTTCGGACAGAAGCCCTCCAGCTCCTACAATGAGCAGTTCTTC
abundance: -; j_gene: TRBJ2-3; v_gene: TRBV5-1; d_gene: -; CDR3aa: CASRVSTSRETQYF; CDR3nt: TGCGCCAGCAGGGTTTCTACCTCCCGGGAGACGCAGTATTTT
abundance: -; j_gene: TRBJ2-3; v_gene: TRBV7-9; d_gene: -; CDR3aa: CASSLDVPTDTQYF; CDR3nt: TGTGCCAGCAGCTTAGATGTCCCCACAGATACGCAGTATTTT
abundance: few; j_gene: TRBJ2-3; v_gene: TRBV12-3/TRBV12-4; d_gene: -; CDR3aa: CASSLGGEDTQYF; CDR3nt: TGTGCCAGCAGTTTAGGGGGGGAAGATACGCAGTATTTT